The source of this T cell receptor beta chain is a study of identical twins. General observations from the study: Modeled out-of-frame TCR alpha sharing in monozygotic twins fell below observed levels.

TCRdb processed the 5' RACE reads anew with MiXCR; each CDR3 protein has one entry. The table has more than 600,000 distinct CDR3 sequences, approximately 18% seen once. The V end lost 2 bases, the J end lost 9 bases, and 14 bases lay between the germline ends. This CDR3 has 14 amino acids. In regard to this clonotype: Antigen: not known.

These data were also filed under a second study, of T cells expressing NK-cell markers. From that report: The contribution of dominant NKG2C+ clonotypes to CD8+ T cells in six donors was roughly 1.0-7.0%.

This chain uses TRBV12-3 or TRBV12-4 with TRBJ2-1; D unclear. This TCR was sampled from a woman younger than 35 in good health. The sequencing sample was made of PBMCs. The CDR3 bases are TGTGCCAGCAGTTTATCGACCAACTGGGGTGAGCAGTTCTTC. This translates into CASSLSTNWGEQFF.